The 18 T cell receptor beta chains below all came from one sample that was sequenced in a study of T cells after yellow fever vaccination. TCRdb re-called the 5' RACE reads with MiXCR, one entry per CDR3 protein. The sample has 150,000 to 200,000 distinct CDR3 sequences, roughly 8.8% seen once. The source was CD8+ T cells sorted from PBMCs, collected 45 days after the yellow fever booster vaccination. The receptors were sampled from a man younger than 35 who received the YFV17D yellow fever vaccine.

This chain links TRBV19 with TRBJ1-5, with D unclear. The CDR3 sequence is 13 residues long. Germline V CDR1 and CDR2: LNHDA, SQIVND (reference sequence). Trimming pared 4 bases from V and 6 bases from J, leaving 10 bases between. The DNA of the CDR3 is TGTGCCAGTAGTAATAAACCCTTTCAGCCCCAGCATTTT. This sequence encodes CASSNKPFQPQHF. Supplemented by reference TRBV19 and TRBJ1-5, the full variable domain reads DGGITQSPKYLFRKEGQNVTLSCEQNLNHDAMYWYRQDPGQGLRLIYYSQIVNDFQKGDIAEGYSVSREKKESFPLTVTSAQKNPTAFYLCASSNKPFQPQHFGDGTRLSIL.

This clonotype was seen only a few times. The CDR3 DNA reads as TGTGCCAGCAGCTTAACTACGGCAGGGACCTACGAGCAGTACGTC. Protein sequence: CASSLTTAGTYEQYV. The chain is built from TRBV7-3 and TRBJ2-7; D may be TRBD1 (5 bases). The germline gives CDR1 SGHTA, CDR2 FQGTGA. This CDR3 spans 15 amino acids. V lost 0 bases to trimming and J lost 2 bases, with 11 bases between them.

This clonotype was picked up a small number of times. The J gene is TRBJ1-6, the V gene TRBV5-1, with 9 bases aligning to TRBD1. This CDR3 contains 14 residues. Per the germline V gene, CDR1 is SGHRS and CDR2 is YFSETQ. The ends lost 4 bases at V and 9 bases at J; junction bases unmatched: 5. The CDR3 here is CASSPGQGRSPLHF. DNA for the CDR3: TGCGCCAGCAGCCCGGGACAGGGTCGTTCACCCCTCCACTTT.

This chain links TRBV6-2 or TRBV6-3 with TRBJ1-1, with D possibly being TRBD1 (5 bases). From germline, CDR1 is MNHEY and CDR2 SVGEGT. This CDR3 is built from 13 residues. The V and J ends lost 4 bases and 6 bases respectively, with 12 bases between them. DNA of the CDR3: TGTGCCAGCAGTTTAGCGCAGGGAGCTGAAGCTTTCTTT. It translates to CASSLAQGAEAFF.

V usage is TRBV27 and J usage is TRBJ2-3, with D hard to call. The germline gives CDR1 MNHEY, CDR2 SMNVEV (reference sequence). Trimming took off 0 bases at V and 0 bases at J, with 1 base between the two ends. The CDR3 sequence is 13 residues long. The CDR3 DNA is TGTGCCAGCAGTTTATCGAGCACAGATACGCAGTATTTT. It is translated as CASSLSSTDTQYF.

The CDR3 here is CASSYSTGAGGEQYF. The CDR3 coding sequence is TGTGCCAGCAGTTACTCGACTGGGGCTGGGGGGGAGCAGTACTTC. The chain carries TRBV6-5 and TRBJ2-7, with D tentatively TRBD2 (6 bases). Germline V gene sequence: CDR1 MNHEY, CDR2 SVGAGI. This CDR3 has 15 amino acids. V was shortened by 0 bases and J by 7 bases, with 16 bases between the two germline ends.

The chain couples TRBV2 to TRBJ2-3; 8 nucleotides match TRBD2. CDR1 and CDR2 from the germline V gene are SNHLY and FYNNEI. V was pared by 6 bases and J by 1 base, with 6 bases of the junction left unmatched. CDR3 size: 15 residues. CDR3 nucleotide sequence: TGTGCCAGCAGCAGTAGCGGGGCCGGCACAGATACGCAGTATTTT. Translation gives CASSSSGAGTDTQYF.

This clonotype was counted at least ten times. CDR3 coding DNA: TGTGCCAGCAGTTACTCTTTGGCAGGGAGTTTGTATGGCTACACCTTC. It yields the protein CASSYSLAGSLYGYTF. The J gene is TRBJ1-2, the V gene TRBV6-5; tentatively, D is TRBD1 (5 bases). Trimming removed 0 bases at V and 5 bases at J, with 16 bases between. The CDR3 sequence is 16 residues long. Germline values: CDR1 MNHEY, CDR2 SVGAGI.

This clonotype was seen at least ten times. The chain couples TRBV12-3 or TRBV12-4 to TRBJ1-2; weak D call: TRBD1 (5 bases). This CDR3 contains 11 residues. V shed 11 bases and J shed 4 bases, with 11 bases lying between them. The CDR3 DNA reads TGTGCCGTCACAGGAGGCTATGGCTACACCTTC. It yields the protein CAVTGGYGYTF.

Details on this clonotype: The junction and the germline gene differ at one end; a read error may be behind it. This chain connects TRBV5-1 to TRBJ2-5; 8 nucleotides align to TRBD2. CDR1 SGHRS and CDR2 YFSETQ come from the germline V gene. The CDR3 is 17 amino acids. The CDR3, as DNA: TGCGCCAGCAGCTTTCTCCCGGCGGGGGGTATACAAGAGATCCAGTACTTC. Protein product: CASSFLPAGGIQEIQYF.

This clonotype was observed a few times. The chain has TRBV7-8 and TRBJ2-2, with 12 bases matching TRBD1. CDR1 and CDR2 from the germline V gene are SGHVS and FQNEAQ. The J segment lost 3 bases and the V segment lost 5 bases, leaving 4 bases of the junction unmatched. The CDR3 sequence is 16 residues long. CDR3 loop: CASSPGTGGDTGELFF. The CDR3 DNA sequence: TGTGCCAGCAGCCCCGGGACAGGGGGCGACACCGGGGAGCTGTTTTTT.

In DNA, the CDR3 is TGTGCCAGCAGCTCGGGAGTTAACTACGAGCAGTACTTC. Amino acid sequence: CASSSGVNYEQYF. This sequence joins TRBV13 and TRBJ2-7; weak D call: TRBD2 (6 bases). With 4 bases removed from V and 3 bases from J, the gap between germline ends came to 10 bases. Germline values: CDR1 PRHDT, CDR2 FYEKMQ (reference sequence). This CDR3 spans 13 amino acids. The full variable domain, rest sourced from reference TRBV13 and TRBJ2-7, is AAGVIQSPRHLIKEKRETATLKCYPIPRHDTVYWYQQGPGQDPQFLISFYEKMQSDKGSIPDRFSAQQFSDYHSELNMSSLELGDSALYFCASSSGVNYEQYFGPGTRLTVT.

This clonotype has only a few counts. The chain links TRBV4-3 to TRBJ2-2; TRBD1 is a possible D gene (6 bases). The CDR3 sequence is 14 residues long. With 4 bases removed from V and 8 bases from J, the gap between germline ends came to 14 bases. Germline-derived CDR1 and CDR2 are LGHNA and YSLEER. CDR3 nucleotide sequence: TGCGCCAGCAGCCCGCAACAGGGTTGGGGGGAGCTGTTTTTT. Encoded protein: CASSPQQGWGELFF.

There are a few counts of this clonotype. CDR3 sequence reads: CASRKPDTNYGYTF. The CDR3 DNA reads TGTGCCAGCAGAAAACCGGACACAAACTATGGCTACACCTTC. The genes are TRBV6-5 and TRBJ1-2; D is possibly TRBD1 (5 bases). The germline V gene encodes CDR1 MNHEY and CDR2 SVGAGI. Trimming removed 6 bases from V and 2 bases from J, with 13 bases in between. CDR3 size: 14 residues.

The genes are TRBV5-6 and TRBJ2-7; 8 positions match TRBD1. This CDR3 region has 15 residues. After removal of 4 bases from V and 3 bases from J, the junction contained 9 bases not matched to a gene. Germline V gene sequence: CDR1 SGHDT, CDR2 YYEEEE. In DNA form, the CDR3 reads TGTGCCAGCAGCACATTTTCAGGGGGCGACTACGAGCAGTACTTC. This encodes CASSTFSGGDYEQYF.

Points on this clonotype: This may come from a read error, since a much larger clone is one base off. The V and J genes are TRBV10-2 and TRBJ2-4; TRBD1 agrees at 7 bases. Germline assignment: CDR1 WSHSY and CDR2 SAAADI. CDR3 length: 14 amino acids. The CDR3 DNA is TGCGCCAGCAGTTCCGGGACAGCCAAAAAAATTCAGTACTTC. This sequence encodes CASSSGTAKKIQYF.

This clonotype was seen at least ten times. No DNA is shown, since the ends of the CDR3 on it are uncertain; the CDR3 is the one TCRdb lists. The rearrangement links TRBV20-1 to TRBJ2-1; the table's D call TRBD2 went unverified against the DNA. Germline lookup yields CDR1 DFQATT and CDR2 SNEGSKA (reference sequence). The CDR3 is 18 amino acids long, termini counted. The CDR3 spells CSARVRFGGDPTHNEQFF.

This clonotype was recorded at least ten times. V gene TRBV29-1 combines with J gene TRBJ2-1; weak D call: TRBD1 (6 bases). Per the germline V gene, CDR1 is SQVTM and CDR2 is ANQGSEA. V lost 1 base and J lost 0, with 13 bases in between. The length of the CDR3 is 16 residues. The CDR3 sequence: CSVEGGLGGSYNEQFF. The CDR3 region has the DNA TGCAGCGTTGAAGGCGGGCTAGGGGGCTCCTACAATGAGCAGTTCTTC.